This T cell receptor beta chain was sequenced in a study of Tregs in tolerant kidney transplant recipients. About the research overall: Recipients received nonmyeloablative bone marrow transplants from related graft donors, with transient mixed chimerism. Findings and caveats of the study: Nucleotide sequences could not be compared across some patients' samples due to primer changes.

CD4+CD25+CD127- Tregs, CD4+CD25- non-Tregs, CD4 and CD8 cells were sorted. The V segment lost 4 bases and the J segment 6 bases; nucleotides outside the gene matches: 2. The CDR3 sequence is 12 residues long. The germline gives CDR1 SGHTA, CDR2 FQGNSA. About this clone itself: Its antigen is as yet unknown. The read halts 3 residues ahead of the CDR3 end, with the missing end drawn from the germline J gene.

The data were produced by immunoSEQ multiplex PCR, yet TCRdb's version contains in-frame clones alone and is incomplete. Its table lists fewer than 40,000 clones. The sequencing here drew on CD8+ T cells from blood, taken before the transplant. The clonotype comes from a human donor who received a combined kidney and bone marrow transplant. This chain joins TRBV7-2 and TRBJ1-1; 7 positions agree with TRBD1. The CDR3 bases that were read are TGTGCCAGCAGCTCAGGGGGACCTGAA. Its protein is CASSSGGPE. The whole CDR3 is CASSSGGPEAFF.